These 6 T cell receptor beta chains originate from one sample sequenced in a study of blood T cell repertoires in COVID-19. Sequencing was performed with immunoSEQ multiplex PCR; in TCRdb, only in-frame clones are kept and a portion is missing. Here the sample spans around 200,000 clones, over 70% being singletons. The source material was peripheral blood. The receptor set was obtained from a man aged 50 to 59 with active or convalescent COVID-19.

The rearrangement links TRBV28 to TRBJ2-7; 12 nucleotides align to TRBD2. The CDR3 length is 17 residues. Trimming removed 5 bases from V and 2 bases from J; junction bases left unmatched: 10. CDR1 is MDHEN, CDR2 SYDVKM, per germline. CDR3 amino acids: CASSETSGRRGTYEQYF. CDR3 DNA: TGTGCCAGCAGTGAGACTAGCGGGAGAAGGGGCACCTACGAGCAGTACTTC.

The gene calls are TRBV13 and TRBJ1-3; TRBD1 is a possible D gene (5 bases). Germline V gives CDR1 PRHDT, CDR2 FYEKMQ (reference sequence). The CDR3 is 14 residues long. The V end lost 4 bases, the J end lost 4 bases, and 11 bases lay between the germline ends. The CDR3 DNA is TGTGCCAGCAGCTCAGGACATATAGGAAACACCATATATTTT. Residues: CASSSGHIGNTIYF.

This clone was picked up a small number of times. The DNA of the CDR3 is TGCGCCAGCAGTGCGTACTCCTACAATGAGCAGTTCTTC. This translates into CASSAYSYNEQFF. This chain connects TRBV5-1 to TRBJ2-1; no reliable D call. In germline, CDR1 is SGHRS, CDR2 YFSETQ. Trimming cost V 5 bases and J 0 bases, with 6 bases left between them. The CDR3 extends over 13 amino acids.

This chain joins TRBV12-5 and TRBJ2-3; 8 bases match TRBD2. Germline V gives CDR1 LGHNT, CDR2 FRNRAP. The CDR3 covers 17 residues. With V trimmed by 1 base and J by 0 bases, 6 bases remained unmatched. CDR3 loop: CASGLGHSGESTDTQYF. The CDR3 nucleotides are TGTGCTAGTGGTTTGGGCCATAGCGGGGAGAGCACAGATACGCAGTATTTT.

The chain recombines TRBV2 with TRBJ2-5, with D perhaps matching TRBD1 (5 bases). This CDR3 has 13 residues. Germline assignment: CDR1 SNHLY and CDR2 FYNNEI. Trimming shortened V by 5 bases and J by 4 bases, and 11 bases separated the two germline ends. CDR3 amino acids: CASSHPRVETQYF. The DNA for the CDR3 is TGTGCCAGCAGTCACCCCAGGGTAGAGACCCAGTACTTC.

The chain links TRBV28 to TRBJ1-2; unclear D gene. Germline CDR1 reads MDHEN; CDR2 reads SYDVKM. The CDR3 contains 11 residues. Trimming took off 4 bases at V and 8 bases at J, with 8 bases between the two ends. The CDR3, as DNA: TGTGCCAGCAGTTCCATTCGGGGCTACACCTTC. Residues: CASSSIRGYTF.